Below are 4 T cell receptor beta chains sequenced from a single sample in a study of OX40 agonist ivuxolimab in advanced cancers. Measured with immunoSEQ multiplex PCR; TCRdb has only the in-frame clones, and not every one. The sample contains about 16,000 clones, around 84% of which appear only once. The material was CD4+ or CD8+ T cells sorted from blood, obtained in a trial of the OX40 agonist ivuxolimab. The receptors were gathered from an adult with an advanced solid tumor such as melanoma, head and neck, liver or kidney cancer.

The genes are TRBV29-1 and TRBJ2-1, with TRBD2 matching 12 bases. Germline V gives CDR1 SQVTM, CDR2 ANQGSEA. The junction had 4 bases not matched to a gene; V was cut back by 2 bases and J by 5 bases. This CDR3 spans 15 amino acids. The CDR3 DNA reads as TGCAGCGTTGAACCCGGACTAGCGGGGCACAATGAGCAGTTCTTC. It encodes CSVEPGLAGHNEQFF.

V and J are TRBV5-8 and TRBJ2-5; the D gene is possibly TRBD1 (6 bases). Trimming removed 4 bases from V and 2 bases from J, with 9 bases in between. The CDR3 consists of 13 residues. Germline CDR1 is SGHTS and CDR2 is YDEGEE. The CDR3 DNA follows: TGTGCCAGCAGCGTCACAGGGCAAGAGACCCAGTACTTC. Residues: CASSVTGQETQYF. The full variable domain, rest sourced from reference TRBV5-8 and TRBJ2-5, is EAGVTQSPTHLIKTRGQQATLRCSPISGHTSVYWYQQALGLGLQFLLWYDEGEERNRGNFPPRFSGRQFPNYSSELNVNALELEDSALYLCASSVTGQETQYFGPGTRLLVL.

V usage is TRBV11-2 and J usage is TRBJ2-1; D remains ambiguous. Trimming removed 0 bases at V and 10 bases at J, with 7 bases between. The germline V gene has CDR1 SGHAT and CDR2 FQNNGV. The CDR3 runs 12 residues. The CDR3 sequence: CASSLEGIEQFF. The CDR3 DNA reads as TGTGCCAGCAGCTTAGAGGGGATCGAGCAGTTCTTC.

This chain's CDR3 is CASSLDRGSSYEQYF. The CDR3 DNA is TGTGCCAGCAGCTTGGATCGGGGAAGCTCCTACGAGCAGTACTTC. This sequence joins TRBV5-4 and TRBJ2-7; the D gene is possibly TRBD2 (5 bases). The V end lost 0 bases, the J end lost 0 bases, and 10 bases lay between the germline ends. Germline-derived CDR1 and CDR2 are SGHNT and YYREEE (reference sequence). The CDR3 extends over 15 amino acids.